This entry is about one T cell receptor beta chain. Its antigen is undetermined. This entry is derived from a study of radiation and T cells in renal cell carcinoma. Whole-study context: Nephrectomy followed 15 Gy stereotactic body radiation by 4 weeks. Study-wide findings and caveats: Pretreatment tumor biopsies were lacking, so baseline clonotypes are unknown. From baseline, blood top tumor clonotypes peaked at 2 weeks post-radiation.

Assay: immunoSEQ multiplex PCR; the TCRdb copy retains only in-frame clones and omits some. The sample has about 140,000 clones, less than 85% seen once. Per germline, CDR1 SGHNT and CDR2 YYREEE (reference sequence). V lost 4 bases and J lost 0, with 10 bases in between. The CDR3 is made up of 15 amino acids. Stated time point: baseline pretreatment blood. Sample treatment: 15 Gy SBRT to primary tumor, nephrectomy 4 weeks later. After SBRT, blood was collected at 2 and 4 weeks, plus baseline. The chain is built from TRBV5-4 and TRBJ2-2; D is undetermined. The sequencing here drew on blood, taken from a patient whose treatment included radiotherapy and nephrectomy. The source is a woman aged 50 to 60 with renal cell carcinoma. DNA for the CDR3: TGTGCCAGCAGCGCCACTAATACGAACACCGGGGAGCTGTTTTTT. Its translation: CASSATNTNTGELFF.